This T cell receptor (beta chain) was obtained from a study of blood T cell repertoires in COVID-19. Cohort allocation depended upon clinical history that participants reported. Libraries were prepared by immunoSEQ multiplex PCR; TCRdb keeps only in-frame clonotypes and omits some of them. The sample includes approximately 450,000 clones, 85% to 90% of them seen just once. Trimming took off 1 base at V and 0 bases at J, with 7 bases between the two ends. CDR3 length equals 15 residues. Germline V CDR1 and CDR2: MNHEY, SMNVEV (reference sequence). The TCR comes from a man aged 25-40 years who had recovered from COVID-19. Sequencing input: PBMCs or T cells enriched from blood (not recorded which). The rearrangement links TRBV27 to TRBJ2-1; no reliable D call. The CDR3 DNA reads as TGTGCCAGCAGTTTATTTTCGAGCTCCTACAATGAGCAGTTCTTC. It encodes CASSLFSSSYNEQFF.